This T cell receptor beta chain was sequenced for a study of blood T cells in healthy people across ages. Study-wide results and caveats: It was found that TCR beta diversity correlated strongly with the percentage of naive T cells. In older individuals, TCR beta diversity per million T cells was lower, falling roughly linearly with age.

Deletions cut 3 bases from V and 8 bases from J, with 9 bases between. The CDR3 sequence is 12 residues long. Germline-derived CDR1 and CDR2 are SGHRS and YFSETQ. The people who gave samples were healthy Caucasians from Russia, aged roughly 6 to 90. Each sample yielded at least 5 micrograms of PBMC total RNA. Using a J-beta primer mix together with a sample-barcoded 5' primer, a second PCR was run for roughly 6 to 12 cycles. TCRdb independently ran MiXCR on the 5' RACE reads; one entry per CDR3 protein. The table has over a million distinct CDR3 sequences, approximately 59% seen once. This clonotype came up a few times. Its antigen remains unidentified.

The chain recombines TRBV5-1 with TRBJ2-1; a weak D match, TRBD2 (5 bases). What was sequenced was blood. The sequence derives from a man aged 18 to 29 in good health. The CDR3: CASSWPRDEQFF. The DNA for the CDR3 is TGCGCCAGCAGCTGGCCGCGGGATGAGCAGTTCTTC.